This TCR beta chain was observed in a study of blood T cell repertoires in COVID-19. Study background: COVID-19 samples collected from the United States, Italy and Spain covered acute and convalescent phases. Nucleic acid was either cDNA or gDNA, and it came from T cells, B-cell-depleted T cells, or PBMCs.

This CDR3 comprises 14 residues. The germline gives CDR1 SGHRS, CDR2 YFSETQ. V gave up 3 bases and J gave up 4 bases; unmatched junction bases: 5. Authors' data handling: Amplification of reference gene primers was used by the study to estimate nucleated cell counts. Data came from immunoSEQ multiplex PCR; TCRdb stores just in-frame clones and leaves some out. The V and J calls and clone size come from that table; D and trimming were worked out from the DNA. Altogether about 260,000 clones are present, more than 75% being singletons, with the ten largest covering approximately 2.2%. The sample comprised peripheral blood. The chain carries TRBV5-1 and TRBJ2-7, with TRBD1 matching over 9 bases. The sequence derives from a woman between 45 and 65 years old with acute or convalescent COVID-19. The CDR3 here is CASSSRQGGYEQYF. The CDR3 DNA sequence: TGCGCCAGCAGCTCCCGACAGGGGGGGTACGAGCAGTACTTC.